The entry below gives a single TCR beta chain sequence along with its context. The data belong to a study of monozygotic twins with inflammatory bowel disease. The CDR3 sequence is 17 residues long. From the 5' RACE reads, TCRdb lists one entry per CDR3 protein and no DNA. This sample's table reports 160,000 or so distinct CDR3 sequences. The gene calls are TRBV21-1 and TRBJ1-3; the D gene TCRdb calls, TRBD1, cannot be checked with no DNA. TRBV21-1 is recorded as a pseudogene. What was sequenced was blood. The sequence came from a human donor with ulcerative colitis or Crohn's disease, or a healthy co-twin of an affected twin (not recorded which). CDR3 region: CASSKGPSGYSGNTIYF.